These 14 T cell receptor beta chains share one sample of origin, sequenced in a study of CD8+ T cells in alopecia areata. Described treatment: oral pan-JAK inhibitor, 5-10 mg twice daily. RNA was isolated and reverse transcribed to cDNA, the sequencing template. Generated by immunoSEQ multiplex PCR, the TCRdb table keeps only in-frame clones and is missing some. The sample contains about 180,000 clones, around half of which appear only once. Source: CD8+ T cells sorted from blood, taken at week 24, from a patient treated with tofacitinib. The receptors come from a human donor with alopecia areata.

The chain combines TRBV7-9 with TRBJ2-4; D gene unclear. The CDR3 consists of 12 residues. Between the trimmed V and J ends, which lost 5 bases and 6 bases, there was a span of 8 bases. Germline CDR1 and CDR2: SEHNR and FQNEAQ (reference sequence). CDR3 sequence (DNA): TGTGCCAGCAGCGGAGACCTAAACATTCAGTACTTC. Protein product: CASSGDLNIQYF. The full variable domain, rest sourced from reference TRBV7-9 and TRBJ2-4, is DTGVSQNPRHKITKRGQNVTFRCDPISEHNRLYWYRQTLGQGPEFLTYFQNEAQLEKSRLLSDRFSAERPKGSFSTLEIQRTEQGDSAMYLCASSGDLNIQYFGAGTRLSVL.

The chain uses TRBV18 and TRBJ2-7; perhaps TRBD2 as D (5 bases). The CDR3 spans 13 residues. CDR1 and CDR2 from the germline V gene are KGHSH and LQKENI. V was clipped by 2 bases and J by 4 bases, with 9 bases between them. CDR3 amino acids: CASSPVPGYEQYF. DNA for the CDR3: TGTGCCAGCTCACCAGTCCCGGGGTACGAGCAGTACTTC.

The chain joins TRBV10-3 to TRBJ2-3, with D possibly being TRBD1 (5 bases). Germline V gene data show CDR1 as ENHRY and CDR2 as SYGVKD. The length of the CDR3 is 12 residues. V was trimmed by 7 bases and J by 4 bases, leaving 9 bases between them. CDR3 in DNA: TGTGCCATCAAAGGGGAAGCAGATACGCAGTATTTT. Amino acid sequence: CAIKGEADTQYF.

There are a few counts of this clone. This chain links TRBV29-1 with TRBJ2-1; 9 bases are a match to TRBD2. This CDR3 spans 16 amino acids. The germline gives CDR1 SQVTM, CDR2 ANQGSEA. J gave up 3 bases and V 2 bases, and 8 bases lay outside the gene matches. Here the CDR3 DNA reads TGCAGCGTTGAACCGGCTAGCGGGGTTAACTACAATGAGCAGTTCTTC. The encoded protein is CSVEPASGVNYNEQFF.

A few counts support this clone. V usage is TRBV29-1 and J usage is TRBJ1-1; the D gene is possibly TRBD1 (6 bases). Looked up from germline, CDR1 is SQVTM and CDR2 is ANQGSEA. V was cut by 6 bases and J by 1 base, with 15 bases left in between. The CDR3 runs to 14 residues. The CDR3 nucleotides are TGCAGCGTGATTCAAGCGACAGGGAACACTGAAGCTTTCTTT. Its translation is CSVIQATGNTEAFF.

The chain uses TRBV7-8 and TRBJ1-2; a possible D gene is TRBD1 (6 bases). Per germline, CDR1 SGHVS and CDR2 FQNEAQ. The germline V and J ends were trimmed by 7 bases and 7 bases, with 19 bases remaining between them. The CDR3 runs 14 residues. CDR3 loop: CASTEGTGMSGYTF. The CDR3 DNA is TGTGCCAGCACAGAGGGCACAGGGATGAGTGGCTACACCTTC.

This clone appeared a few times. The chain has TRBV28 and TRBJ2-1, with D unclear. Per germline, CDR1 MDHEN and CDR2 SYDVKM. The V and J ends lost 3 bases and 7 bases respectively, with 4 bases between them. CDR3 length: 11 amino acids. The CDR3, as DNA: TGTGCCAGCAGTTTCTTGAATGAGCAGTTCTTC. Translated: CASSFLNEQFF.

The genes are TRBV30 and TRBJ1-1; D is uncertain. From germline, CDR1 is GTSNPN and CDR2 SVGIG (reference sequence). The CDR3 extends over 15 amino acids. V gave up 2 bases and J gave up 0 bases, with 13 bases separating them. CDR3 protein: CAWSSALVVNTEAFF. CDR3 coding DNA: TGTGCCTGGAGTTCGGCACTAGTGGTGAACACTGAAGCTTTCTTT.

The chain has TRBV29-1 and TRBJ2-7; D gene unclear. V lost 2 bases and J lost 2, with 13 bases in between. The CDR3 is 14 amino acids. Germline V lookup: CDR1 SQVTM, CDR2 ANQGSEA. The CDR3 reads CSVELTGGTYEQYF. As DNA, the CDR3 is TGCAGCGTTGAACTAACCGGCGGCACCTACGAGCAGTACTTC.

For the CDR3, the DNA is TGTGCCAGCAGCGTAGGGGGCAACGGGGAGCTGTTTTTT. Translating gives CASSVGGNGELFF. The chain employs TRBV9 and TRBJ2-2; a weak D match, TRBD1 (5 bases). There are 13 residues in the CDR3. V was pared by 0 bases and J by 7 bases, with 7 bases between. The germline V gene encodes CDR1 SGDLS and CDR2 YYNGEE.

The chain recombines TRBV4-3 with TRBJ2-7, with D perhaps TRBD1 (6 bases). V was clipped by 0 bases and J by 2 bases, with 8 bases between them. This CDR3 has 14 residues. Germline-derived CDR1 and CDR2 are LGHNA and YSLEER. This CDR3 is CASSQDAGAYEQYF. Here the CDR3 DNA reads TGCGCCAGCAGCCAAGATGCAGGGGCCTACGAGCAGTACTTC.

J is TRBJ1-5 and V is TRBV7-9, with no clear D. The germline gives CDR1 SEHNR, CDR2 FQNEAQ (reference sequence). Deletions cut 3 bases from V and 2 bases from J, with 17 bases between. The CDR3 contains 17 residues. The CDR3 coding sequence is TGTGCCAGCAGCTTCGAAGATAGGTTGAATGGCAATCAGCCCCAGCATTTT. Protein product: CASSFEDRLNGNQPQHF.

In nucleotides, the CDR3 is TGTGCCAGCAGCTTGGAACTCAGGCCCCACGAGCAGTACTTC. Amino acid sequence: CASSLELRPHEQYF. The chain employs TRBV5-6 and TRBJ2-7; D ambiguous. Per germline, CDR1 SGHDT and CDR2 YYEEEE. The CDR3 loop spans 14 amino acids. Trimming left V 0 bases short and J 5 bases short, with 12 bases between. The variable domain in full, with the rest retrieved from reference TRBV5-6 and TRBJ2-7, is DAGVTQSPTHLIKTRGQQVTLRCSPKSGHDTVSWYQQALGQGPQFIFQYYEEEERQRGNFPDRFSGHQFPNYSSELNVNALLLGDSALYLCASSLELRPHEQYFGPGTRLTVT.

Details on this clone: The sample contains more than one DNA sequence encoding this CDR3. This rearrangement joins TRBV29-1 to TRBJ2-2; possibly TRBD1 for D (6 bases). The V end lost 6 bases, the J end lost 1 base, and 9 bases lay between the germline ends. This CDR3 spans 13 amino acids. Germline CDR1 reads SQVTM; CDR2 reads ANQGSEA. CDR3 residues: CSVVTGNTGELFF. The DNA of the CDR3 is TGCAGCGTCGTGACAGGGAACACCGGGGAGCTGTTTTTT.